One TCR beta chain is described in this entry. The CDR3 sequence is 13 residues long. The V segment lost 6 bases and the J segment 4 bases; nucleotides outside the gene matches: 7. Germline V gene sequence: CDR1 DFQATT, CDR2 SNEGSKA (reference sequence). TCR beta CDR3 regions were amplified from RNA transcripts. HTBI primers were the set used in a first-round RT-PCR of the TCR CDR3. TCRdb redid the calling of the multiplex PCR reads with MiXCR, one entry per CDR3 protein. Of some 350,000 distinct CDR3 sequences in the sample, 15% were seen once. This specimen belongs to a study of T cells in Graves' hyperthyroidism and ophthalmopathy.

J is TRBJ2-3 and V is TRBV20-1; 7 nucleotides align to TRBD1. The receptor was isolated from a woman aged 55 to 70 with Graves' ophthalmopathy. Sequencing was carried out using blood. The CDR3 DNA reads as TGCAGTGCCGATCGACAGGGCGCAGATACGCAGTATTTT. It encodes CSADRQGADTQYF.